This T cell receptor beta chain was obtained from a study of blood T cell repertoires in COVID-19. At the level of the study: From the United States, Italy and Spain came samples of acute and convalescent COVID-19. The analysed material was cDNA or gDNA that came from T cells, B-cell-depleted T cells, or PBMCs.

As originally analysed: Reference gene primer amplification yielded estimated nucleated cell counts. The table came from immunoSEQ multiplex PCR; TCRdb's copy has only in-frame clones and leaves some out. V and J calls and clone size follow that table, whereas D and trimming were derived from the DNA. The sample lists 13,000 or so clones, roughly 90% occurring once. The sequence derives from a human donor with active COVID-19. The donor label of this sample is uncertain. Input material: peripheral blood.

The DNA for the CDR3 is TGTGCCAGCAGGACTGGCTCTGGAAACACCATATATTTT. It is translated as CASRTGSGNTIYF. This chain connects TRBV6-5 to TRBJ1-3; D uncertain. The ends were cut back, 6 bases at V and 0 bases at J, with 6 bases in the middle. CDR1 MNHEY and CDR2 SVGAGI come from the germline V gene. This CDR3 has 13 amino acids.